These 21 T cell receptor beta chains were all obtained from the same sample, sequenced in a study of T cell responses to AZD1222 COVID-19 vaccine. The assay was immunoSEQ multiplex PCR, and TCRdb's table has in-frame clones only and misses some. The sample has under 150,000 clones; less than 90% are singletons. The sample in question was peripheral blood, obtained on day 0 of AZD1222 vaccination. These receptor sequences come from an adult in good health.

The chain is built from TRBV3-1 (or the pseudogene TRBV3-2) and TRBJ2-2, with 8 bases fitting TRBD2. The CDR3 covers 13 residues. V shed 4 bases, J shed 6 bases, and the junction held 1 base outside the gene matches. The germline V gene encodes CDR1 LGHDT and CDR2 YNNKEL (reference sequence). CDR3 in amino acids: CASSPRGAGELFF. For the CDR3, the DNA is TGTGCCAGCAGCCCGCGGGGGGCCGGGGAGCTGTTTTTT.

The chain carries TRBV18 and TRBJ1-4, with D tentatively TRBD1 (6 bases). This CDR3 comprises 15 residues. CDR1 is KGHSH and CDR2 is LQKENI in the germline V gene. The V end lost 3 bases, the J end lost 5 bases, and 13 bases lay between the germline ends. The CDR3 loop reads CASSPRTVGNEKLFF. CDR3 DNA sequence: TGTGCCAGCTCACCCAGGACAGTCGGAAATGAAAAACTGTTTTTT.

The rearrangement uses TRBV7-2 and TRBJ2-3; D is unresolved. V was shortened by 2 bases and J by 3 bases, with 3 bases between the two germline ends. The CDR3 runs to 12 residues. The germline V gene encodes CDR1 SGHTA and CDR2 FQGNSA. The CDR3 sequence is CASSLMTDTQYF. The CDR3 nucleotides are TGTGCCAGCAGCTTAATGACAGATACGCAGTATTTT.

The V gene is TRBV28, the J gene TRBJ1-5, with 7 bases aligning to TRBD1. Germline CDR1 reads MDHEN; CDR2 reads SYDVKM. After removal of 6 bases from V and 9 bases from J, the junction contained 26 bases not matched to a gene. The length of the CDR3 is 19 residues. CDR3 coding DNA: TGTGCCAGCAGGACCTCTTTGGAGACAAAGGGACAGTCTAAAGGGCCCCAGCATTTT. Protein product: CASRTSLETKGQSKGPQHF.

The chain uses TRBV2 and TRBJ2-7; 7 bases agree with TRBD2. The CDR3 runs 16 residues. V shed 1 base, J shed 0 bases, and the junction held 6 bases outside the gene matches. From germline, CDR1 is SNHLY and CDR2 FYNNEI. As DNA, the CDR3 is TGTGCCAGCAGTGAAGGAGCGGGGAAGGCCTCCTACGAGCAGTACTTC. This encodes CASSEGAGKASYEQYF.

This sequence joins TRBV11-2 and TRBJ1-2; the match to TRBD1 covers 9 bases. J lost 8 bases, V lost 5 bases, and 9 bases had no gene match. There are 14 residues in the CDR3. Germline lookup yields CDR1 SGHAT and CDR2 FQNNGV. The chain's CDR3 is CASSERTGAGGYTF. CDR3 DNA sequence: TGTGCCAGCAGCGAGCGGACAGGGGCCGGGGGCTACACCTTC. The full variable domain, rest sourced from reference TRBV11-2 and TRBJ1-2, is EAGVAQSPRYKIIEKRQSVAFWCNPISGHATLYWYQQILGQGPKLLIQFQNNGVVDDSQLPKDRFSAERLKGVDSTLKIQPAKLEDSAVYLCASSERTGAGGYTFGSGTRLTVV.

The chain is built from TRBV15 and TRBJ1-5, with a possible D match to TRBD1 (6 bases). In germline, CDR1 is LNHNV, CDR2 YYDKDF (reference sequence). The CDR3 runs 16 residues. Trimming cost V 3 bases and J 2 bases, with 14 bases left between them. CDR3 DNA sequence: TGTGCCACCAGCAGTGTAGGGGGGGCCGGCAATCAGCCCCAGCATTTT. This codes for CATSSVGGAGNQPQHF. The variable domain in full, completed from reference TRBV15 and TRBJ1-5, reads DAMVIQNPRYQVTQFGKPVTLSCSQTLNHNVMYWYQQKSSQAPKLLFHYYDKDFNNEADTPDNFQSRRPNTSFCFLDIRSPGLGDTAMYLCATSSVGGAGNQPQHFGDGTRLSIL.

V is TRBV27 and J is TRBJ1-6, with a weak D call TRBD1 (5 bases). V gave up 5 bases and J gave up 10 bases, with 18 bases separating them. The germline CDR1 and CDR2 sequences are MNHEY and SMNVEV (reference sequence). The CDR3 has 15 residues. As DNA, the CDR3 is TGTGCCAGCAGTCCCTGGGGGGGGAGGGAGTCACCCCTCCACTTT. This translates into CASSPWGGRESPLHF.

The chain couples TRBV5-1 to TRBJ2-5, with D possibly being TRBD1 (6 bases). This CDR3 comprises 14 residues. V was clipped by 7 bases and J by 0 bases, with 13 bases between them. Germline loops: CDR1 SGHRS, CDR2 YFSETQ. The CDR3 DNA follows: TGCGCCAGCGGGGGTACAGGGTACCAAGAGACCCAGTACTTC. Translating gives CASGGTGYQETQYF.

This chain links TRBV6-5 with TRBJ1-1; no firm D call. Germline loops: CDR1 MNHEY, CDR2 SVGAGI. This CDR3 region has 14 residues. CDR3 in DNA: TGTGCTACCAAGGATCGACTTAAGAACACTGAAGCTTTCTTT. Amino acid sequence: CATKDRLKNTEAFF.

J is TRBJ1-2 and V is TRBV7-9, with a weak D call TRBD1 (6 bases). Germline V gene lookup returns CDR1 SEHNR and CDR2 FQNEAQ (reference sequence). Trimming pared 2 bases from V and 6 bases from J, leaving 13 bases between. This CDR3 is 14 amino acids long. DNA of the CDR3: TGTGCCAGCAGCTTAAACGGGGGCGGCGATGGCTACACCTTC. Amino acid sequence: CASSLNGGGDGYTF.

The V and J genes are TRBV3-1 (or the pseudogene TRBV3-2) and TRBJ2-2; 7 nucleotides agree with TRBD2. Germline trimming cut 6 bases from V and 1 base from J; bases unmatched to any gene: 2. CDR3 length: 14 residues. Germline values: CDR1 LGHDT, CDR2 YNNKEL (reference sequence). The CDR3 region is CASRSGGNTGELFF. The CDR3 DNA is TGTGCCAGCAGATCGGGGGGGAACACCGGGGAGCTGTTTTTT.

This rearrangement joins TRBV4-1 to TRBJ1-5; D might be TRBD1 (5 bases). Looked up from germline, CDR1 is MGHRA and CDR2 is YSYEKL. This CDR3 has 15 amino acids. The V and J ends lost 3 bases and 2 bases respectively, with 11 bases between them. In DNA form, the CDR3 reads TGCGCCAGCAGCCAGGGGCCCATTGGCAATCAGCCCCAGCATTTT. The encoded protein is CASSQGPIGNQPQHF.

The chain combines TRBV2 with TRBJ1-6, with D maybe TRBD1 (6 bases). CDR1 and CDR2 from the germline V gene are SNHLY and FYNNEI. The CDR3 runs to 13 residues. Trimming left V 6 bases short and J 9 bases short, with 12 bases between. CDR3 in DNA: TGTGCCAGCAGCGACAGGTTGGGTTCACCCCTCCACTTT. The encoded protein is CASSDRLGSPLHF.

CDR3: CASSWTGGDEQYF. DNA for the CDR3: TGTGCCAGCAGTTGGACAGGGGGGGACGAGCAGTACTTC. The gene calls are TRBV6-5 and TRBJ2-7, with 10 bases lining up with TRBD1. The CDR3 has 13 residues. Germline V gene sequence: CDR1 MNHEY, CDR2 SVGAGI. V dropped 4 bases and J dropped 5; count of bases not matched to a gene: 2.

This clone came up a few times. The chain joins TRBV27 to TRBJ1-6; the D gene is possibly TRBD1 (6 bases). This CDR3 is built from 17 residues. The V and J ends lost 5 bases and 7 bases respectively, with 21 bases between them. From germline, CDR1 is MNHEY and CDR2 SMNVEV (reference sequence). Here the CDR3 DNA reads TGTGCCAGCAGTCCCCGAGCCGAAGGGGGGAGGAATTCACCCCTCCACTTT. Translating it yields CASSPRAEGGRNSPLHF.

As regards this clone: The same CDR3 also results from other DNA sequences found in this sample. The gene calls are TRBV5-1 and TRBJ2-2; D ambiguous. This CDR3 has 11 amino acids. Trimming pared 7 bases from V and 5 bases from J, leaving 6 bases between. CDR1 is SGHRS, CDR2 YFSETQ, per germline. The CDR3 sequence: CASGDTGELFF. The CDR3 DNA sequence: TGCGCCAGCGGGGATACCGGGGAGCTGTTTTTT. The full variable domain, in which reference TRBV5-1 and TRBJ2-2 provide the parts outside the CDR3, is KAGVTQTPRYLIKTRGQQVTLSCSPISGHRSVSWYQQTPGQGLQFLFEYFSETQRNKGNFPGRFSGRQFSNSRSEMNVSTLELGDSALYLCASGDTGELFFGEGSRLTVL.

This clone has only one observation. The CDR3 bases are TGTGCCAGCAGCGTAGAGGCAGGGAGCTCCTATAATTCACCCCTCCACTTT. Its protein product is CASSVEAGSSYNSPLHF. The chain uses TRBV9 and TRBJ1-6; a weak D match, TRBD1 (5 bases). Germline loops: CDR1 SGDLS, CDR2 YYNGEE. V dropped 0 bases and J dropped 0 bases, with 10 bases sitting between them. This CDR3 has 17 residues. The complete variable domain, with remaining parts taken from reference TRBV9 and TRBJ1-6, reads DSGVTQTPKHLITATGQRVTLRCSPRSGDLSVYWYQQSLDQGLQFLIQYYNGEERAKGNILERFSAQQFPDLHSELNLSSLELGDSALYFCASSVEAGSSYNSPLHFGNGTRLTVT.

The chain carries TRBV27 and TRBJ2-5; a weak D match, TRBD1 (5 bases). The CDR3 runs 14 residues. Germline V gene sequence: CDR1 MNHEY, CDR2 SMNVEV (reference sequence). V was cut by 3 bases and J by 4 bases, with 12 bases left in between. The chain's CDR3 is CASSFGRVAETQYF. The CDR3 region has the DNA TGTGCCAGCAGTTTCGGCAGGGTGGCAGAGACCCAGTACTTC.

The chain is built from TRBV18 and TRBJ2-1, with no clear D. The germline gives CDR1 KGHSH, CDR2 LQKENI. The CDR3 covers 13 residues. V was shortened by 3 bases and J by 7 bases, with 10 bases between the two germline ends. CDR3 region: CASSPSLGNEQFF. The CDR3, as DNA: TGTGCCAGCTCACCCTCCCTAGGGAATGAGCAGTTCTTC.

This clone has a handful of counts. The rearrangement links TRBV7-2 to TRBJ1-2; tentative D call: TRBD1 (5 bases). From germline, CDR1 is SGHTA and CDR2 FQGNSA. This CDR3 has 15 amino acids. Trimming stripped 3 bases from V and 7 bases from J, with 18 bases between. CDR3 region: CASSLEKGRVGGYTF. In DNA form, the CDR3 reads TGTGCCAGCAGCTTGGAGAAGGGGAGGGTGGGTGGCTACACCTTC. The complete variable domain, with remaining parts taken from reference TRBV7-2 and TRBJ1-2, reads GAGVSQSPSNKVTEKGKDVELRCDPISGHTALYWYRQSLGQGLEFLIYFQGNSAPDKSGLPSDRFSAERTGGSVSTLTIQRTQQEDSAVYLCASSLEKGRVGGYTFGSGTRLTVV.